The TCR beta chain described here comes from a study of blood T cell repertoires in COVID-19. Study-level background: T cells, B-cell-depleted T cells, or PBMCs supplied cDNA or gDNA.

V lost 4 bases and J 2 bases, leaving 16 bases between the germline ends. CDR1 and CDR2 from the germline V gene are SGHTS and YDEGEE. The length of the CDR3 is 15 residues. TCRdb's copy holds only in-frame clones and misses some; the assay was immunoSEQ multiplex PCR. The sample lists around 60,000 clones, roughly 87% occurring once. Sequencing used peripheral blood. The TCR sequence derives from a man aged 50-59 years with active COVID-19. This chain connects TRBV5-8 to TRBJ2-7; D not certain. CDR3 in amino acids: CASSPRGRPTYEQYF. The DNA of the CDR3 is TGTGCCAGCAGCCCTCGTGGGCGACCAACCTACGAGCAGTACTTC. The complete variable domain, with remaining parts taken from reference TRBV5-8 and TRBJ2-7, reads EAGVTQSPTHLIKTRGQQATLRCSPISGHTSVYWYQQALGLGLQFLLWYDEGEERNRGNFPPRFSGRQFPNYSSELNVNALELEDSALYLCASSPRGRPTYEQYFGPGTRLTVT.